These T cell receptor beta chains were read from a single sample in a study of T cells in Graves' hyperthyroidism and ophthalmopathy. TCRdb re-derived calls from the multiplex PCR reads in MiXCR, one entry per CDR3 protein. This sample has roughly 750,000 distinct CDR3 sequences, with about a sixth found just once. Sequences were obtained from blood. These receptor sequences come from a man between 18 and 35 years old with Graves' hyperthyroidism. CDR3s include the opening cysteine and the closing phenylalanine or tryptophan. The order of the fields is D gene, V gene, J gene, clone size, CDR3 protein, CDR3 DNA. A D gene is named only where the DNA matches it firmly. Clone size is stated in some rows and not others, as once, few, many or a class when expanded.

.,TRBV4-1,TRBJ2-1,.,CASSQEPRYNEQFF,TGCGCCAGCAGCCAAGAGCCCCGATACAATGAGCAGTTCTTC
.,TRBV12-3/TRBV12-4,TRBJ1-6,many,CASSPDSLNSPLHF,TGTGCCAGCAGCCCTGACAGTTTAAATTCACCCCTCCACTTT
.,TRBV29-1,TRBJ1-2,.,CSVEHRVHGYTF,TGCAGCGTTGAACACAGGGTCCATGGCTACACCTTC
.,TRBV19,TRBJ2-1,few,CASSIRERSYNEQFF,TGTGCCAGTAGTATTCGGGAGCGCTCCTACAATGAGCAGTTCTTC
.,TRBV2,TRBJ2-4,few,CASGSIGDIQYF,TGTGCCAGCGGGAGTATCGGGGACATTCAGTACTTC
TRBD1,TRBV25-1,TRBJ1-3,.,CASTDRAGNTIYF,TGTGCCAGCACCGACAGGGCCGGAAACACCATATATTTT
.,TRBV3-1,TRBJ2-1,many,CASSQDQRYSYNEQFF,TGTGCCAGCAGCCAAGATCAAAGGTATTCCTACAATGAGCAGTTCTTC
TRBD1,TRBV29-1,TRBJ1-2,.,CSVDTPAGGAVWGYTF,TGCAGCGTTGATACCCCGGCAGGGGGCGCCGTCTGGGGCTACACCTTC
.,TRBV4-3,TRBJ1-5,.,CASSQEPGQPQHF,TGCGCCAGCAGCCAAGAGCCCGGCCAGCCCCAGCATTTT
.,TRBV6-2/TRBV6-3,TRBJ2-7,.,CASSLAGRNSIYEQYF,TGTGCCAGCAGTCTGGCCGGACGGAACAGCATCTACGAGCAGTACTTC
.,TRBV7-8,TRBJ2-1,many,CASSLSLVPNEQFF,TGTGCCAGCAGCTTAAGCCTAGTCCCCAATGAGCAGTTCTTC
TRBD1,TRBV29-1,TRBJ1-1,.,CSVPRGTGDTEAFF,TGCAGCGTTCCACGGGGGACAGGGGACACTGAAGCTTTCTTT